This entry lists 28 T cell receptor beta chains sequenced from one sample in a study of T-cell reconstitution after alpha-beta-depleted transplantation in children. Molecular barcoding with unique molecular identifiers was used for the TCRbeta library. TCRdb used MiXCR to reprocess the PCR reads, holding one entry per CDR3 protein. The sample consists of 330,000 or so distinct CDR3 sequences, roughly a tenth of them appearing once. The sample was PBMCs, taken before TCRalphabeta/CD19-depleted stem cell transplant. Source of these receptors: a boy less than two years old with acute myeloid leukemia, due to receive a stem cell transplant.

In its sample, this clonotype was seen a few times. The rearrangement uses TRBV29-1 and TRBJ2-5, with TRBD1 matching over 9 bases. This CDR3 is 15 amino acids long. Germline V gene data show CDR1 as SQVTM and CDR2 as ANQGSEA. J gave up 1 base and V 4 bases, and 7 bases lay outside the gene matches. The CDR3 loop reads CSVVPGQGGQETQYF. As DNA, the CDR3 is TGCAGCGTTGTGCCGGGACAGGGAGGCCAAGAGACCCAGTACTTC.

This clonotype showed up many times. J is TRBJ2-4 and V is TRBV12-3 or TRBV12-4; 7 bases match TRBD1. CDR3 length: 15 residues. V gave up 6 bases and J gave up 0 bases; unmatched junction bases: 5. The DNA for the CDR3 is TGTGCCAGCAGCGGGACAGTTCTAGCCAAAAACATTCAGTACTTC. Translating it yields CASSGTVLAKNIQYF.

This clonotype was detected ten times or more. The chain combines TRBV20-1 with TRBJ1-6, with D possibly TRBD1 on 5 matching bases. This CDR3 spans 14 amino acids. Germline CDR1 reads DFQATT; CDR2 reads SNEGSKA (reference sequence). V shed 0 bases and J shed 9 bases, with 12 bases lying between them. CDR3 sequence reads: CSARDSGDGSPLHF. The DNA of the CDR3 is TGCAGTGCTAGAGATTCGGGGGATGGTTCACCCCTCCACTTT.

This clonotype was recorded at least ten times. The chain employs TRBV12-3 or TRBV12-4 and TRBJ2-1; D is unresolved. The V and J ends lost 3 bases and 10 bases respectively, with 22 bases between them. The CDR3 runs 16 residues. The CDR3 reads CASSFLGRPPKSEQFF. CDR3 in DNA: TGTGCCAGCAGTTTTTTAGGCCGCCCCCCAAAAAGCGAGCAGTTCTTC.

This clonotype has a count of ten or more. V gene TRBV10-3 combines with J gene TRBJ2-5; D is possibly TRBD1 (5 bases). The length of the CDR3 is 13 residues. The germline V and J ends were trimmed by 6 bases and 0 bases, with 8 bases remaining between them. Germline assignment: CDR1 ENHRY and CDR2 SYGVKD. CDR3: CAISRRDQETQYF. CDR3 nucleotide sequence: TGTGCCATCAGCCGCAGGGACCAAGAGACCCAGTACTTC.

This clonotype was counted between two and nine times. V usage is TRBV7-2 and J usage is TRBJ1-6, with D perhaps TRBD1 (5 bases). Trimming left V 1 base short and J 4 bases short, with 11 bases between. The CDR3 is 16 amino acids. The germline V gene encodes CDR1 SGHTA and CDR2 FQGNSA. The CDR3 DNA is TGTGCCAGCAGCTTAGTAGGGGCAGGGTATAATTCACCCCTCCACTTT. Translated: CASSLVGAGYNSPLHF.

This clonotype appeared many times. The chain carries TRBV7-9 and TRBJ1-4; TRBD1 might be the D (6 bases). Germline V gives CDR1 SEHNR, CDR2 FQNEAQ (reference sequence). This CDR3 spans 17 amino acids. Trimming left V 5 bases short and J 0 bases short, with 16 bases between. In nucleotides, the CDR3 is TGTGCCAGCAGCCCGACAGGTGCCTTTGCAACTAATGAAAAACTGTTTTTT. Protein: CASSPTGAFATNEKLFF.

This clonotype was detected many times. The rearrangement joins TRBV12-3 or TRBV12-4 to TRBJ2-3; 11 bases map to TRBD1. J was trimmed by 4 bases and V by 6 bases; bases with no gene match: 3. The CDR3 totals 14 residues. CDR3 region: CASSWTGGPDTQYF. The CDR3 DNA is TGTGCCAGCAGCTGGACAGGGGGCCCAGATACGCAGTATTTT.

This clonotype has ten or more counts. The chain links TRBV7-2 to TRBJ2-5, with 10 bases identical to TRBD1. From germline, CDR1 is SGHTA and CDR2 FQGNSA. This CDR3 contains 16 residues. Trimming cost V 4 bases and J 3 bases; bases outside gene matches: 8. In nucleotides, the CDR3 is TGTGCCAGCAGCTCATCCGTCGGGACAGGGGAAGAGACCCAGTACTTC. Translation gives CASSSSVGTGEETQYF.

The rearrangement uses TRBV29-1 and TRBJ1-5, with D possibly matching TRBD1 (6 bases). From germline, CDR1 is SQVTM and CDR2 ANQGSEA. V was clipped by 6 bases and J by 2 bases, with 8 bases between them. The CDR3 totals 12 residues. In nucleotides, the CDR3 is TGCAGCGTAGGGGGGGGCAATCAGCCCCAGCATTTT. This gives the protein CSVGGGNQPQHF.

This clonotype was observed many times. The conserved closing phenylalanine or tryptophan is absent in this CDR3, likely reflecting a read error. Because the CDR3's place on the DNA is in doubt, the DNA is left out and the CDR3 is given as listed by TCRdb. The chain is built from TRBV19 and TRBJ1-5. Germline-derived CDR1 and CDR2 are LNHDA and SQIVND (reference sequence). The CDR3 length equals 11 residues, ends included. The CDR3 reads CASSIDPPPYL.

This clonotype was observed at least ten times. The chain uses TRBV7-2 and TRBJ2-5, with TRBD1 identical over 7 bases. After removal of 1 base from V and 5 bases from J, the junction contained 10 bases not matched to a gene. The CDR3 is made up of 16 amino acids. Germline CDR1 SGHTA, CDR2 FQGNSA. In DNA form, the CDR3 reads TGTGCCAGCAGCTTAGTGTTGGAAGGGGGCTGGGAGACCCAGTACTTC. It translates to CASSLVLEGGWETQYF. Using reference TRBV7-2 and TRBJ2-5 for the parts outside the CDR3, the full variable domain is GAGVSQSPSNKVTEKGKDVELRCDPISGHTALYWYRQSLGQGLEFLIYFQGNSAPDKSGLPSDRFSAERTGGSVSTLTIQRTQQEDSAVYLCASSLVLEGGWETQYFGPGTRLLVL.

This clonotype was observed at least ten times. The genes are TRBV12-3 or TRBV12-4 and TRBJ1-5, with D maybe TRBD1 (5 bases). The CDR3 extends over 14 amino acids. The V gene lost 7 bases and the J gene lost 8 bases, with 18 bases spanning the gap. CDR3 sequence: CASNPGTGWEPQHF. Written as DNA, the CDR3 is TGTGCCAGCAATCCCGGGACCGGTTGGGAGCCCCAGCATTTT.

Many counts were recorded for this clonotype. The chain has TRBV27 and TRBJ2-1; either TRBD1 or TRBD2 may fit D (5 bases each). Germline V gene sequence: CDR1 MNHEY, CDR2 SMNVEV (reference sequence). Trimming took 7 bases from V and 6 from J, leaving 13 bases between them. The CDR3 has 13 residues. The CDR3 loop reads CASTLQAGNEQFF. CDR3 coding DNA: TGTGCCAGCACCCTACAGGCGGGCAATGAGCAGTTCTTC.

This clonotype was recorded at least ten times. The V call is TRBV20-1, the J call TRBJ2-3; D uncertain. Germline-derived CDR1 and CDR2 are DFQATT and SNEGSKA (reference sequence). The CDR3 totals 13 residues. Trimming stripped 2 bases from V and 6 bases from J, with 12 bases between. CDR3 sequence reads: CSARNPYSDTQYF. CDR3 bases: TGCAGTGCTAGAAACCCGTATTCGGATACGCAGTATTTT.

A note on this clonotype: This could be a read error, since a much larger clone is one nucleotide away. This likely comes from a read error, as the CDR3 has no conserved phenylalanine or tryptophan at its end. The rearrangement joins TRBV7-9 to TRBJ2-1, with 7 bases aligning to TRBD1. V lost 5 bases and J lost 3; bases outside the gene matches: 4. Per germline, CDR1 SEHNR and CDR2 FQNEAQ (reference sequence). The CDR3 is 14 residues long. For the CDR3, the DNA is TGTGCCAGCAGCCAGACAGGGAACTACAATGAGCAGTTCTTG. Its translation: CASSQTGNYNEQFL.

This clonotype was seen ten or more times. This chain connects TRBV24-1 to TRBJ2-2; possibly TRBD1 for D (6 bases). Trimming took off 11 bases at V and 3 bases at J, with 15 bases between the two ends. This CDR3 has 14 amino acids. Germline V gene data show CDR1 as KGHDR and CDR2 as SFDVKD. This CDR3 reads CAISGERDTGELFF. DNA of the CDR3: TGTGCCATTTCAGGGGAAAGGGACACCGGGGAGCTGTTTTTT.

The sample holds many counts of this clonotype. The CDR3, as DNA: TGTGCCAGCAGCAACAGGGTTACCGAAAACACTGAAGCTTTCTTT. It translates to CASSNRVTENTEAFF. The chain joins TRBV3-1 to TRBJ1-1; perhaps TRBD1 as D (6 bases). CDR3 length equals 15 residues. The germline gives CDR1 LGHDT, CDR2 YNNKEL (reference sequence). The germline V and J ends were trimmed by 5 bases and 2 bases, with 15 bases remaining between them.

Only a few counts were recorded for this clonotype. The gene calls are TRBV18 and TRBJ1-4; the D is unclear. The CDR3 extends over 17 amino acids. Germline CDR1 KGHSH, CDR2 LQKENI. V lost 3 bases and J lost 0, with 14 bases in between. The CDR3 DNA follows: TGTGCCAGCTCACCCCTCGGAACTATTGCAACTAATGAAAAACTGTTTTTT. This codes for CASSPLGTIATNEKLFF.

This clonotype was detected ten times or more. The rearrangement joins TRBV9 to TRBJ2-4, with TRBD1 matching over 9 bases. CDR1 is SGDLS and CDR2 is YYNGEE in the germline V gene. The CDR3 runs 19 residues. V lost 2 bases, J lost 4 bases, and 16 bases stayed unmatched. CDR3 in DNA: TGTGCCAGCAGCGTCTCCGGGACAGGGAGAGTTAGTGAGAAAAACATTCAGTACTTC. The encoded protein is CASSVSGTGRVSEKNIQYF.

This clonotype was recorded many times. The chain carries TRBV6-5 and TRBJ2-1; 8 bases fit TRBD2. This CDR3 is 14 amino acids long. Losses at the gene ends were 2 bases for V and 7 bases for J; bases not matched to a gene: 4. In germline, CDR1 is MNHEY, CDR2 SVGAGI. The CDR3 DNA sequence: TGTGCCAGCAGTTACCGGGAGGGTTGGAATGAGCAGTTCTTC. Encoded protein: CASSYREGWNEQFF.

Many counts were recorded for this clonotype. J is TRBJ1-3 and V is TRBV5-6; TRBD1 is a possible D gene (6 bases). Germline lookup yields CDR1 SGHDT and CDR2 YYEEEE. Trimming cost V 2 bases and J 1 base, with 10 bases left between them. The CDR3 is made up of 15 amino acids. The CDR3 DNA follows: TGTGCCAGCAGCTTACTCAGGGGTTCTGGAAACACCATATATTTT. Its protein is CASSLLRGSGNTIYF.

This clonotype was found many times. This rearrangement joins TRBV5-1 to TRBJ2-2, with D possibly being TRBD2 (5 bases). From germline, CDR1 is SGHRS and CDR2 YFSETQ. V gave up 2 bases and J gave up 3 bases, with 11 bases separating them. This CDR3 region has 15 residues. The CDR3 nucleotides read TGCGCCAGCAGCTTCGGACTGGTATACACCGGGGAGCTGTTTTTT. Its translation: CASSFGLVYTGELFF.

This clonotype came up many times. The V call is TRBV19, the J call TRBJ2-2; weak D call: TRBD1 (5 bases). Trimming removed 7 bases from V and 7 bases from J, with 13 bases in between. CDR1 LNHDA and CDR2 SQIVND come from the germline V gene (reference sequence). The CDR3 spans 13 residues. Here the CDR3 DNA reads TGTGCCAGTACCCCAGGGTTCAGCGGGGAGCTGTTTTTT. Encoded protein: CASTPGFSGELFF.

Ten or more counts support this clonotype. The V gene is TRBV20-1, the J gene TRBJ1-4; D is undetermined. Trimming shortened V by 3 bases and J by 1 base, and 6 bases separated the two germline ends. Germline loops: CDR1 DFQATT, CDR2 SNEGSKA (reference sequence). The CDR3 length is 13 residues. CDR3 residues: CSASLGTNEKLFF. CDR3 bases: TGCAGTGCTAGTTTGGGAACTAATGAAAAACTGTTTTTT.

The rearrangement uses TRBV5-4 and TRBJ2-7; no reliable D call. Germline assignment: CDR1 SGHNT and CDR2 YYREEE (reference sequence). V lost 3 bases to trimming and J lost 3 bases, with 13 bases between them. This CDR3 is built from 14 residues. For the CDR3, the DNA is TGTGCCAGCAGCTCCGGGCCCCTAAACTACGAGCAGTACTTC. Its translation is CASSSGPLNYEQYF. Together with reference TRBV5-4 and TRBJ2-7, the CDR3 gives the full variable domain: ETGVTQSPTHLIKTRGQQVTLRCSSQSGHNTVSWYQQALGQGPQFIFQYYREEENGRGNFPPRFSGLQFPNYSSELNVNALELDDSALYLCASSSGPLNYEQYFGPGTRLTVT.

This clonotype was detected a few times. The V call is TRBV7-8, the J call TRBJ2-3, with 14 nucleotides matching TRBD2. V trimming: 5 bases; J trimming: 4 bases; junction bases outside the gene matches: 5. The CDR3 runs to 16 residues. Germline values: CDR1 SGHVS, CDR2 FQNEAQ. CDR3 protein: CASSVRLAGGADTQYF. In DNA form, the CDR3 reads TGTGCCAGCAGCGTCAGACTAGCGGGGGGGGCAGATACGCAGTATTTT. The full variable domain, completed using reference TRBV7-8 and TRBJ2-3, is GAGVSQSPRYKVAKRGQDVALRCDPISGHVSLFWYQQALGQGPEFLTYFQNEAQLDKSGLPSDRFFAERPEGSVSTLKIQRTQQEDSAVYLCASSVRLAGGADTQYFGPGTRLTVL.

The chain links TRBV6-5 to TRBJ1-4; tentative D call: TRBD1 (5 bases). Per germline, CDR1 MNHEY and CDR2 SVGAGI. This CDR3 region has 15 residues. V was pared by 1 base and J by 5 bases, with 11 bases between. The CDR3 region is CASSYLAGPNEKLFF. DNA of the CDR3: TGTGCCAGCAGTTACTTGGCGGGACCCAATGAAAAACTGTTTTTT.